This TCR beta chain was captured by sequencing in a study of a mutant IDH1 vaccine in newly diagnosed glioma. Sequencing was performed with immunoSEQ multiplex PCR; in TCRdb, only in-frame clones are kept and a portion is missing. The table records just over 65,000 clones, over 70% of them present only once. The time point: week 23, last vaccination. Vaccine doses each comprised 300 ug of mutant IDH1 20-mer peptide, with topical imiquimod. Regarding this clone: Its target is not known.

The source material was PBMCs, sampled from a glioma patient whose treatment included an IDH1 peptide vaccine. This clonotype was obtained from a young man with glioma.

The CDR3 DNA reads TGTGCCAGCAGTGAATTTCTGGGGAACTATGGCTACACCTTC. As protein: CASSEFLGNYGYTF. The chain couples TRBV25-1 to TRBJ1-2; no definite D call. The CDR3 is made up of 14 amino acids. Per germline, CDR1 MGHDK and CDR2 SYGVNS. Trimming stripped 1 base from V and 2 bases from J, with 8 bases between.